Following are 26 T cell receptor beta chains from one sample sequenced in a study of post-analysis software for immune sequencing data. Each TCR beta cDNA library carried unique molecular identifiers. TCRdb passed the PCR reads through MiXCR, listing each CDR3 protein once. The data show hundreds of thousands of distinct CDR3 sequences, approximately 57% seen once. No antigen has been assigned to these receptors. Study-wide points: When patients were compared with controls, 5 or 6 TRBV segments were more frequent, TRBV5-6, TRBV5-1 and TRBV20-1 among them.

Sequencing was performed on blood. These receptors originate from a girl under 18 with multiple sclerosis.

The V gene is TRBV7-6, the J gene TRBJ2-1; D might be TRBD1 or TRBD2, each matching 6 bases. CDR1 is SGHVS, CDR2 FNYEAQ, per germline. The CDR3 contains 20 residues. The V end was cut by 0 bases, the J end by 3 bases, with 24 bases between. The CDR3 sequence is CASSLALKGGITDVYNEQFF. CDR3 sequence (DNA): TGTGCCAGCAGCTTAGCGCTAAAGGGGGGAATCACGGACGTCTACAATGAGCAGTTCTTC.

There are a few counts of this clonotype. V and J are TRBV29-1 and TRBJ1-5; D might be TRBD1 (5 bases). The CDR3 is made up of 14 amino acids. V dropped 4 bases and J dropped 2 bases, with 12 bases sitting between them. Looked up from germline, CDR1 is SQVTM and CDR2 is ANQGSEA. Here the CDR3 DNA reads TGCAGCGTTGCGACAGATCGTGGCAATCAGCCCCAGCATTTT. Translating gives CSVATDRGNQPQHF.

This clonotype appeared a few times. The chain has TRBV7-2 and TRBJ2-7; 10 bases agree with TRBD2. J gave up 6 bases and V 5 bases, and 10 bases lay outside the gene matches. CDR3 size: 15 residues. Germline CDR1 is SGHTA and CDR2 is FQGNSA. CDR3 nucleotides: TGTGCCAGCAGCCTCCAAGCGGGAGGGCCGGGCGAGCAGTACTTC. It specifies CASSLQAGGPGEQYF.

There are a few counts of this clonotype. The chain combines TRBV6-5 with TRBJ2-7; D unclear. V was trimmed by 7 bases and J by 6 bases, leaving 10 bases between them. There are 11 residues in the CDR3. CDR1 and CDR2 (germline): MNHEY, SVGAGI. CDR3 sequence: CASTLWGEQYF. CDR3 nucleotides: TGTGCCAGCACCTTATGGGGCGAGCAGTACTTC.

The V and J genes are TRBV10-3 and TRBJ2-5; 8 bases match TRBD1. The DNA end is more similar to TRBJ2-7, so the J call may be wrong. CDR3 length: 15 amino acids. CDR1 and CDR2 from the germline V gene are ENHRY and SYGVKD. CDR3 in DNA: TGTGCCATCAGTGAGTCGAGGCAGGGGGCACACGAGCAGTACTTC. It is translated as CAISESRQGAHEQYF.

This clonotype has a handful of counts. The chain is built from TRBV5-1 and TRBJ2-3; 7 bases align to TRBD1. V dropped 2 bases and J dropped 4; count of bases not matched to a gene: 1. The CDR3 runs to 13 residues. CDR1 and CDR2 from the germline V gene are SGHRS and YFSETQ. CDR3 sequence reads: CASSFTGADTQYF. In DNA, the CDR3 is TGCGCCAGCAGCTTTACAGGGGCAGATACGCAGTATTTT.

This sequence joins TRBV5-1 and TRBJ2-5; the D is unclear. The germline V gene encodes CDR1 SGHRS and CDR2 YFSETQ. The CDR3 spans 14 residues. V was clipped by 1 base and J by 5 bases, with 12 bases between them. CDR3 loop: CASSLSLEVETQYF. CDR3 nucleotides: TGCGCCAGCAGCTTGTCGCTAGAAGTGGAGACCCAGTACTTC.

This clonotype occurred a few times. This chain connects TRBV12-3 or TRBV12-4 to TRBJ2-3, with D tentatively TRBD1 (5 bases). The CDR3 runs 14 residues. V was pared by 2 bases and J by 10 bases, with 16 bases between. The CDR3 is CASSLRQGPGAQYF. The CDR3 coding sequence is TGTGCCAGCAGTTTACGTCAGGGCCCAGGAGCGCAGTATTTT.

This clonotype was seen only a few times. The chain carries TRBV6-1 and TRBJ2-7; maybe TRBD1 (7 bases). V lost 6 bases, J lost 0 bases, and 12 bases lay in between. Germline V CDR1 and CDR2: MNHNS, SASEGT. The CDR3 sequence is 14 residues long. CDR3: CASRGQDYSYEQYF. CDR3 sequence (DNA): TGTGCCAGCAGAGGACAGGACTACTCCTACGAGCAGTACTTC.

In DNA form, the CDR3 reads TGCAGTGCTAGAGATCTTCTAGCGGGGGGGCCTGAGCAGTACTTC. Its protein is CSARDLLAGGPEQYF. The rearrangement joins TRBV20-1 to TRBJ2-5, with 12 bases identical to TRBD2. This CDR3 region has 15 residues. The ends lost 0 bases at V and 11 bases at J; junction bases unmatched: 10. Germline V gives CDR1 DFQATT, CDR2 SNEGSKA (reference sequence).

The V gene is TRBV5-1, the J gene TRBJ2-3; 11 positions agree with TRBD2. V was pared by 0 bases and J by 1 base, with 4 bases of the junction left unmatched. Germline CDR1 reads SGHRS; CDR2 reads YFSETQ. This CDR3 is built from 17 residues. CDR3 amino acids: CASSLGTTSGGTDTQYF. In nucleotides, the CDR3 is TGCGCCAGCAGCTTGGGAACGACTAGCGGGGGCACAGATACGCAGTATTTT.

The rearrangement links TRBV27 to TRBJ1-1, with D possibly TRBD1 on 5 matching bases. This CDR3 has 17 amino acids. V dropped 1 base and J dropped 2 bases, with 17 bases sitting between them. Germline CDR1 and CDR2: MNHEY and SMNVEV (reference sequence). The CDR3 DNA is TGTGCCAGCAGTTTATTGGGGCCCCGGGGATATAACACTGAAGCTTTCTTT. It codes for CASSLLGPRGYNTEAFF.

The J gene is TRBJ1-4, the V gene TRBV2; D is unclear. The CDR3 is 12 residues long. The V end was cut by 5 bases, the J end by 8 bases, with 9 bases between. Germline-derived CDR1 and CDR2 are SNHLY and FYNNEI. The CDR3 nucleotides read TGTGCCAGCAGTTCGGTTGGCGAAAAACTGTTTTTT. It codes for CASSSVGEKLFF. The variable domain in full, with the rest retrieved from reference TRBV2 and TRBJ1-4, is EPEVTQTPSHQVTQMGQEVILRCVPISNHLYFYWYRQILGQKVEFLVSFYNNEISEKSEIFDDQFSVERPDGSNFTLKIRSTKLEDSAMYFCASSSVGEKLFFGSGTQLSVL.

The chain is built from TRBV20-1 and TRBJ2-7; maybe TRBD2 (6 bases). The DNA end favors TRBJ2-5, so the J call may be wrong. The CDR3 has 15 residues. In germline, CDR1 is DFQATT, CDR2 SNEGSKA (reference sequence). DNA of the CDR3: TGCAGTGCTAGAGGGATCACTAGCAGCCAAGAGACCCAGTACTTC. Protein: CSARGITSSQETQYF.

This clonotype has more than one count but fewer than ten. This chain links TRBV3-1 with TRBJ2-7, with 7 nucleotides matching TRBD2. V shed 1 base, J shed 0 bases, and the junction held 9 bases outside the gene matches. This CDR3 has 17 amino acids. The germline V gene encodes CDR1 LGHDT and CDR2 YNNKEL (reference sequence). CDR3 loop: CASSQGGGGPLSYEQYF. The CDR3 DNA follows: TGTGCCAGCAGCCAAGGGGGCGGGGGTCCTCTCTCCTACGAGCAGTACTTC.

As to this clonotype: At one of its ends the junction is not consistent with the germline gene, which may arise from a read error. The chain is built from TRBV6-2 or TRBV6-3 and TRBJ2-1, with D uncertain. Germline loops: CDR1 MNHEY, CDR2 SVGEGT. The length of the CDR3 is 11 residues. The CDR3 region has the DNA TGTGTCAGCAGTTACATGAATGAGCAGTTCTTC. Protein: CVSSYMNEQFF.

V usage is TRBV4-1 and J usage is TRBJ2-4; 11 nucleotides line up with TRBD2. The end of the DNA fits TRBJ2-7 better, so the J call may be wrong. CDR3 length equals 16 residues. Germline values: CDR1 MGHRA, CDR2 YSYEKL. CDR3 DNA sequence: TGCGCCAGCAGCCAAGTTGGGACTAGCGGATGGGACGAGCAGTACTTC. This gives the protein CASSQVGTSGWDEQYF.

The chain is built from TRBV10-1 and TRBJ2-3, with D unclear. Germline V gene sequence: CDR1 WNHNN, CDR2 SYGVQD (reference sequence). V was cut by 4 bases and J by 7 bases, with 6 bases left in between. The CDR3 covers 11 residues. The CDR3 DNA reads as TGCGCCAGCAGTGGAGACAATACGCAGTATTTT. This encodes CASSGDNTQYF.

J is TRBJ2-5 and V is TRBV5-5, with D maybe TRBD1 (6 bases). The CDR3 is 15 amino acids. Germline values: CDR1 SGHKS, CDR2 YYEKEE (reference sequence). Trimming removed 3 bases at V and 5 bases at J, with 17 bases between. The CDR3 DNA sequence: TGTGCCAGCAGCTACCGGGACAATCGTGGGGAGACCCAGTACTTC. Translation gives CASSYRDNRGETQYF.

The DNA for the CDR3 is TGCAGCGGATGGAGGGGCACAGATACGCAGTATTTT. Protein product: CSGWRGTDTQYF. The V gene is TRBV29-1, the J gene TRBJ2-3, with D possibly TRBD2 on 6 matching bases. Between the trimmed V and J ends, which lost 7 bases and 1 base, there was a span of 9 bases. The CDR3 covers 12 residues. Germline V CDR1 and CDR2: SQVTM, ANQGSEA.

The CDR3 is CASSLAGGLEPSSEQYF. The CDR3 DNA is TGCGCCAGCAGCTTGGCCGGCGGGCTGGAACCCTCGTCAGAGCAGTACTTC. The chain carries TRBV5-1 and TRBJ2-5; D possibly corresponds to TRBD2 (5 bases). Germline CDR1 is SGHRS and CDR2 is YFSETQ. The V and J ends lost 0 bases and 11 bases respectively, with 26 bases between them. The CDR3 loop spans 17 amino acids.

The V and J genes are TRBV12-3 or TRBV12-4 and TRBJ1-6, with a weak D call TRBD1 (6 bases). This CDR3 comprises 15 residues. The V gene lost 4 bases and the J gene lost 6 bases, with 13 bases spanning the gap. DNA of the CDR3: TGTGCCAGCAGTTCACTTGACAGGAGTAATTCACCCCTCCACTTT. This translates into CASSSLDRSNSPLHF.

The rearrangement links TRBV29-1 to TRBJ2-5; tentatively, D is TRBD2 (5 bases). Trimming shortened V by 7 bases and J by 5 bases, and 20 bases separated the two germline ends. Germline V gene data show CDR1 as SQVTM and CDR2 as ANQGSEA. The length of the CDR3 is 14 residues. In DNA form, the CDR3 reads TGCAGCGCGCGGCTACCCACTAGGCAGGAGACCCAGTACTTC. Residues: CSARLPTRQETQYF.

This clonotype was detected a few times. The J gene is TRBJ2-7, the V gene TRBV20-1, with D possibly matching TRBD1 (6 bases). The V end was cut by 3 bases, the J end by 5 bases, with 23 bases between. The germline CDR1 and CDR2 sequences are DFQATT and SNEGSKA (reference sequence). The CDR3 length is 16 residues. The CDR3, as DNA: TGCAGTGCTAGGGGTCTGGACAGCCATAGCCTCCACGAGCAGTACTTC. This sequence encodes CSARGLDSHSLHEQYF.

There are a few counts of this clonotype. The V gene is TRBV29-1, the J gene TRBJ1-1; no reliable D call. Deletions cut 7 bases from V and 4 bases from J, with 16 bases between. Germline-derived CDR1 and CDR2 are SQVTM and ANQGSEA. The CDR3 extends over 13 amino acids. This CDR3 is CSAVEGTGTEAFF. The CDR3, as DNA: TGCAGCGCCGTTGAGGGTACGGGCACTGAAGCTTTCTTT.

The chain employs TRBV5-1 and TRBJ2-3; 12 nucleotides line up with TRBD2. Trimming took 0 bases from V and 5 from J; bases not matched to a gene: 7. CDR3 size: 17 residues. CDR1 is SGHRS and CDR2 is YFSETQ in the germline V gene. The CDR3 DNA reads TGCGCCAGCAGCTTGGGGCTAGCGGGAGGGCCAGGAGATACGCAGTATTTT. Translating it yields CASSLGLAGGPGDTQYF. The full variable domain, rest sourced from reference TRBV5-1 and TRBJ2-3, is KAGVTQTPRYLIKTRGQQVTLSCSPISGHRSVSWYQQTPGQGLQFLFEYFSETQRNKGNFPGRFSGRQFSNSRSEMNVSTLELGDSALYLCASSLGLAGGPGDTQYFGPGTRLTVL.